This T cell receptor beta chain was documented in a study of T-cell memory formation after mild COVID-19. As to this clonotype: The antigen is not known.

Study-level results: Chiefly within CM and EM were the contracting CD4+ clones; CD8+ ones were within EMRA. From day 15 to 85, contracting clones were balanced between CD4 and CD8, whereas later expanders leaned toward CD4+. Some clones that responded turned up in pre-infection memory, which suggests that cross-reactive memory joined in.

The CDR3 is 13 amino acids. Germline CDR1 and CDR2: LNHNV and YYDKDF (reference sequence). The V end lost 5 bases, the J end lost 1 base, and 8 bases lay between the germline ends. Constant-segment primers were used for 5'RACE, and the resulting TCR alpha and TCR beta cDNA libraries carried sample barcodes and UMIs. MiXCR, applied by TCRdb to the 5' RACE reads, yields one record per CDR3 protein. The top ten clones hold around 25% of a sample with roughly 100,000 distinct CDR3 sequences, roughly 12% of them seen once. This sequence originates from an adult woman who had mild COVID-19 (a few samples of this study predate the infection). Cell type and time point are not known. Specimen: PBMCs or a T cell subset sorted from them (not recorded which). The chain joins TRBV15 to TRBJ1-1; D remains ambiguous. CDR3 DNA: TGTGCCACCAGCCCAGCCAGGAACACTGAAGCTTTCTTT. Translation: CATSPARNTEAFF.